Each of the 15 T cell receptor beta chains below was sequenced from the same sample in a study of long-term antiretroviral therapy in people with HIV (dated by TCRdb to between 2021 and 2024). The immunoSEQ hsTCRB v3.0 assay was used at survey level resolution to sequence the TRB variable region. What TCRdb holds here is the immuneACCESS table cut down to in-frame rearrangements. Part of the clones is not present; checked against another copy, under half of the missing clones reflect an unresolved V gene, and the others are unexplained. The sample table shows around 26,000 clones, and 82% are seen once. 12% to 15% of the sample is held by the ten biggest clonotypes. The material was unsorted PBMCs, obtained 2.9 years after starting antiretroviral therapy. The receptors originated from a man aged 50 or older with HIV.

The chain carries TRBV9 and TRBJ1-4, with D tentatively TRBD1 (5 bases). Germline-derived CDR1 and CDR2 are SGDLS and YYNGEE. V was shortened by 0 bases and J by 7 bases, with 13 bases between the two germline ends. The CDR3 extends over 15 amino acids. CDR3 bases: TGTGCCAGCAGCGTAGAGGGGATGTTTGGTGAAAAACTGTTTTTT. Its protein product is CASSVEGMFGEKLFF.

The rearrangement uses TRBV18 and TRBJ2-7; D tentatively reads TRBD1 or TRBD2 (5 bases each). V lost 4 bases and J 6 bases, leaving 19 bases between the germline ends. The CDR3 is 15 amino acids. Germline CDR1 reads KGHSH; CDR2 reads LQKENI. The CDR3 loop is CASSRRDGPPSEQYF. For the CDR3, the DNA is TGTGCCAGCTCACGACGGGACGGACCCCCAAGCGAGCAGTACTTC.

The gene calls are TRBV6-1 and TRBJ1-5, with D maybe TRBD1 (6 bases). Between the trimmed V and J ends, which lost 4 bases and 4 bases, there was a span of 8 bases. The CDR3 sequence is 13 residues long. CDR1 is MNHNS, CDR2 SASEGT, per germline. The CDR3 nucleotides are TGTGCCAGCAGTGGAGGGGGGAATCAGCCCCAGCATTTT. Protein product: CASSGGGNQPQHF.

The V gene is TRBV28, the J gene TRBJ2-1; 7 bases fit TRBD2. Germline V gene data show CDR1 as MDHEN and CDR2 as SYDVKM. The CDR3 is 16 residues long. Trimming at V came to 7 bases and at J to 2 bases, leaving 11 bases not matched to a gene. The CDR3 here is CASIGLGAPTYNEQFF. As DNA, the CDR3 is TGTGCCAGCATCGGACTAGGGGCCCCAACCTACAATGAGCAGTTCTTC. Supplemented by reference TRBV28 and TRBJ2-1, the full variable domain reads DVKVTQSSRYLVKRTGEKVFLECVQDMDHENMFWYRQDPGLGLRLIYFSYDVKMKEKGDIPEGYSVSREKKERFSLILESASTNQTSMYLCASIGLGAPTYNEQFFGPGTRLTVL.

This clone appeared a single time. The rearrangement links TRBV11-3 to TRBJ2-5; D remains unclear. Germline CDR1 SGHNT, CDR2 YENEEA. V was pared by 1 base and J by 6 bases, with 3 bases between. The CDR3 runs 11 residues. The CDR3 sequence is CASSLGQTQYF. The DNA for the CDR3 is TGTGCCAGCAGCTTAGGTCAGACCCAGTACTTC.

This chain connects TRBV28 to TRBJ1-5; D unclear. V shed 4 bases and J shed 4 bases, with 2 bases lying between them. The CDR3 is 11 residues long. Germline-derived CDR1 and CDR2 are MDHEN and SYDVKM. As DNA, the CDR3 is TGTGCCAGCAGTTATAATCAGCCCCAGCATTTT. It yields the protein CASSYNQPQHF.

The CDR3 protein is CAWSGHRGGGEKLFF. CDR3 coding DNA: TGTGCCTGGAGTGGACACAGGGGTGGGGGTGAAAAACTGTTTTTT. V usage is TRBV30 and J usage is TRBJ1-4; TRBD1 agrees at 7 bases. V lost 1 base, J lost 7 bases, and 9 bases stayed unmatched. The CDR3 spans 15 residues. The germline V gene has CDR1 GTSNPN and CDR2 SVGIG (reference sequence).

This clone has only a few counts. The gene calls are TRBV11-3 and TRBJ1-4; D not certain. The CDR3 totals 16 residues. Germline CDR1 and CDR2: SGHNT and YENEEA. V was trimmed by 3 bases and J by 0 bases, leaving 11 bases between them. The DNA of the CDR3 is TGTGCCAGCAGCTTGACACCCTTCGCAACTAATGAAAAACTGTTTTTT. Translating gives CASSLTPFATNEKLFF.

The CDR3 loop reads CASQTQGLPGNTIYF. The CDR3 DNA is TGTGCCAGCCAAACACAGGGGCTTCCAGGAAACACCATATATTTT. This chain connects TRBV28 to TRBJ1-3; 7 bases map to TRBD1. Trimming took 8 bases from V and 4 from J; bases not matched to a gene: 11. This CDR3 is 15 amino acids long. CDR1 and CDR2 (germline): MDHEN, SYDVKM.

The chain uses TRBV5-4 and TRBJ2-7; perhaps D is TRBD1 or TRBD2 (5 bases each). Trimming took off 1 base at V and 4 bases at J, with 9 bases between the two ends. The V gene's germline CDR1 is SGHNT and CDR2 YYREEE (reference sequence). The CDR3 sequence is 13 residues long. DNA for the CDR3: TGTGCCAGCAGCTTGTGGGGGAAATACGAGCAGTACTTC. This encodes CASSLWGKYEQYF.

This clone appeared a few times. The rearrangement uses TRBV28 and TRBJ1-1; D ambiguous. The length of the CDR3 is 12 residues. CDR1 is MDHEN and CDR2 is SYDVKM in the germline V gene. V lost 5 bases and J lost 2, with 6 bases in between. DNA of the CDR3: TGTGCCAGCAGTCCAATCAACACTGAAGCTTTCTTT. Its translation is CASSPINTEAFF. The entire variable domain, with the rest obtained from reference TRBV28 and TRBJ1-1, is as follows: DVKVTQSSRYLVKRTGEKVFLECVQDMDHENMFWYRQDPGLGLRLIYFSYDVKMKEKGDIPEGYSVSREKKERFSLILESASTNQTSMYLCASSPINTEAFFGQGTRLTVV.

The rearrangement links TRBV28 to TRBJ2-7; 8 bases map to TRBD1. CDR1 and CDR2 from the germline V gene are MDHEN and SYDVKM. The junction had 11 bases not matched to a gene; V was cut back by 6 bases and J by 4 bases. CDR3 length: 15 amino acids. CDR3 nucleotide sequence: TGTGCCAGCAGGTCAGGGGGCGCGAAAAAGTACGAGCAGTACTTC. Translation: CASRSGGAKKYEQYF.

Here the CDR3 reads CASSLANRGLTYEQYF. The CDR3 DNA sequence: TGTGCCAGCAGCTTGGCTAACAGGGGGCTGACCTACGAGCAGTACTTC. The chain uses TRBV5-6 and TRBJ2-7, with TRBD1 identical over 9 bases. J gave up 2 bases and V 0 bases, and 6 bases lay outside the gene matches. Germline assignment: CDR1 SGHDT and CDR2 YYEEEE. The CDR3 runs 16 residues. Combining the CDR3 with reference TRBV5-6 and TRBJ2-7 gives the whole variable domain DAGVTQSPTHLIKTRGQQVTLRCSPKSGHDTVSWYQQALGQGPQFIFQYYEEEERQRGNFPDRFSGHQFPNYSSELNVNALLLGDSALYLCASSLANRGLTYEQYFGPGTRLTVT.

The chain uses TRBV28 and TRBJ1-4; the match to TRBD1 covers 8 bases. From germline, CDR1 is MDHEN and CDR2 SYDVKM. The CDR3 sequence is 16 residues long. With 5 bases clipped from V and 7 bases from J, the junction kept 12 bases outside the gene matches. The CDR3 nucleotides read TGTGCCAGCAGTCTTCAGGGGGCAGTGCAGGGTGAAAAACTGTTTTTT. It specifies CASSLQGAVQGEKLFF.

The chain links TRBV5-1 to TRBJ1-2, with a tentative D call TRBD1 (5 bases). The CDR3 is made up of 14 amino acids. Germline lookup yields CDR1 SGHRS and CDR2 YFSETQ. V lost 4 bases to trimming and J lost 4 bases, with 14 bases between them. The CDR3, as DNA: TGCGCCAGCAGCCCCCAGGGCGAAACCTATGGCTACACCTTC. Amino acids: CASSPQGETYGYTF.